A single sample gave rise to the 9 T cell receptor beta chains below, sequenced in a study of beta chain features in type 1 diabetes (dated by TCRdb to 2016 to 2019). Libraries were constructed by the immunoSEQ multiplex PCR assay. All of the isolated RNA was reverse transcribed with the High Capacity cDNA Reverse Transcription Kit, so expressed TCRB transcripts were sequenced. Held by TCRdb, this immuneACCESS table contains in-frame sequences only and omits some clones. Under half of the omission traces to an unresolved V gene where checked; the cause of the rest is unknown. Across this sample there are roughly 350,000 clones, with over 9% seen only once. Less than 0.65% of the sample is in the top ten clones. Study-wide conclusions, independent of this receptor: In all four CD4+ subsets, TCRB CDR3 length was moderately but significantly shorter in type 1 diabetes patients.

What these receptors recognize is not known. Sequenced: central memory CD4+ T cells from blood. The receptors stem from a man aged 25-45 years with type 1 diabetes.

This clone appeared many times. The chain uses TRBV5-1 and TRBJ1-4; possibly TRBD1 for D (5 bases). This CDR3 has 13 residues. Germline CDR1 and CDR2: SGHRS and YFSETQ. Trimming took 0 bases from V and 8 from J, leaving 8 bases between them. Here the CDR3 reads CASSLAGGEKLFF. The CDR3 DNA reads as TGCGCCAGCAGCTTGGCCGGGGGAGAAAAACTGTTTTTT.

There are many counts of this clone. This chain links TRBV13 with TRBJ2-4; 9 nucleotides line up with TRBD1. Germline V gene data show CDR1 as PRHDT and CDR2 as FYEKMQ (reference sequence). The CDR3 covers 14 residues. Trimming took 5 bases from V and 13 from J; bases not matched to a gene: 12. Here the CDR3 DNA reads TGTGCCAGCAGCGATGGACAGGGGTTGGGGCTACAGTACTTC. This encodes CASSDGQGLGLQYF.

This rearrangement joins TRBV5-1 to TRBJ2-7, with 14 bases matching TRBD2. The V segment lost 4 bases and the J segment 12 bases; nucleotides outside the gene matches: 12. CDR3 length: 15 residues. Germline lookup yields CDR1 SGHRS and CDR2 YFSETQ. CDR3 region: CASSPGTGTSGSLYF. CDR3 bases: TGCGCCAGCAGCCCGGGGACCGGGACTAGCGGGAGTCTGTACTTC.

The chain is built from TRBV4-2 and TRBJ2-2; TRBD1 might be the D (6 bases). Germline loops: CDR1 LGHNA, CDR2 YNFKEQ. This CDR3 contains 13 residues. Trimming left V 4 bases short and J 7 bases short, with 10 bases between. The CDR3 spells CASSPEQGGELFF. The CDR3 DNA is TGTGCCAGCAGCCCGGAACAGGGCGGGGAGCTGTTTTTT.

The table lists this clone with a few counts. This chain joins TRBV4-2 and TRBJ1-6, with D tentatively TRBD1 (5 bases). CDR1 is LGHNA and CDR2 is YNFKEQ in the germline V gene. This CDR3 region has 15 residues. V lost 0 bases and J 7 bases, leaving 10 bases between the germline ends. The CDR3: CASSQEGVGNSPLHF. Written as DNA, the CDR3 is TGTGCCAGCAGCCAAGAAGGGGTCGGGAATTCACCCCTCCACTTT.

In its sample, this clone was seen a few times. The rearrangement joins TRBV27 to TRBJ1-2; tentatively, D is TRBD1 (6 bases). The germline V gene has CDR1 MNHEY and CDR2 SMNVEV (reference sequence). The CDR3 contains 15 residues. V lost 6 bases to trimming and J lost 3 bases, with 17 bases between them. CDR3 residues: CASRDLQGVHYGYTF. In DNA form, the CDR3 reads TGTGCCAGCAGAGACCTACAGGGAGTTCACTATGGCTACACCTTC.

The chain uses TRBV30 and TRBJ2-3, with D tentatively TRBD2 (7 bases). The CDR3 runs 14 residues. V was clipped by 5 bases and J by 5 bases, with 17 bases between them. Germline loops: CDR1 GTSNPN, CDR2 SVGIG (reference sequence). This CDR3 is CAWGGGGAEDTQYF. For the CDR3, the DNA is TGTGCCTGGGGCGGCGGGGGCGCGGAAGATACGCAGTATTTT. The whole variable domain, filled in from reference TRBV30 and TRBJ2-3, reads SQTIHQWPATLVQPVGSPLSLECTVEGTSNPNLYWYRQAAGRGLQLLFYSVGIGQISSEVPQNLSASRPQDRQFILSSKKLLLSDSGFYLCAWGGGGAEDTQYFGPGTRLTVL.

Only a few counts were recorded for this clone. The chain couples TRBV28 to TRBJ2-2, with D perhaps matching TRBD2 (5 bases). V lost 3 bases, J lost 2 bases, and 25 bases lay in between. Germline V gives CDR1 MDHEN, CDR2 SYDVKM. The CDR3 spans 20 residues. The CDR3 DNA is TGTGCCAGCAGTTTCAATTCATTTCTAATCCGGGGTGTAAACACCGGGGAGCTGTTTTTT. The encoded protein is CASSFNSFLIRGVNTGELFF.

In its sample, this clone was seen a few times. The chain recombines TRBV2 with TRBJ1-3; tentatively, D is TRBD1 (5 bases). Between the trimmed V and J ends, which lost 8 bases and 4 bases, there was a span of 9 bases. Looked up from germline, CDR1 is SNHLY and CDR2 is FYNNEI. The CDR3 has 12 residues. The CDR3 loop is CASSTDGNTIYF. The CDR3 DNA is TGTGCCAGCTCGACAGACGGAAACACCATATATTTT.